This T cell receptor beta chain was sequenced during a study of T cell changes during pregnancy in multiple sclerosis. Method: immunoSEQ multiplex PCR; TCRdb's copy keeps in-frame clones and lacks some. The sample records about 44,000 clones, roughly 89% being singletons. This clone is a singleton in its sample. The clonotype comes from a female donor with multiple sclerosis, enrolled in a pregnancy study. Here the sequenced sample was CD4+ T cells from peripheral blood mononuclear cells, taken in the first trimester of pregnancy.

CDR3 coding DNA: TGTGCCACATCTCTTGACCACAGGGGGAGGGCTGGCGGCTACACCTTC. Its protein is CATSLDHRGRAGGYTF. The chain couples TRBV28 to TRBJ1-2, with 8 bases aligning to TRBD1. Trimming cost V 10 bases and J 8 bases; bases outside gene matches: 21. The length of the CDR3 is 16 residues. Germline-derived CDR1 and CDR2 are MDHEN and SYDVKM.